This T cell receptor (beta chain) originates from a study of CD8+ T cells in alopecia areata. CDR3 length: 16 amino acids. V was pared by 3 bases and J by 2 bases, with 6 bases of the junction left unmatched. Germline loops: CDR1 SGHRS, CDR2 YFSETQ. cDNA serving as the sequencing template came from extracted, reverse transcribed RNA. TCRdb's table, derived via immunoSEQ multiplex PCR, lists solely in-frame clones and lacks some. The table shows about 150,000 clones, with about 60% occurring only once. The TCR comes from a human donor with alopecia areata. Sequences were derived from CD4+ T cells sorted from blood, sampled at week 0. This chain links TRBV5-1 with TRBJ2-3; 10 nucleotides align to TRBD2. CDR3 amino acids: CASSSLAGDATDTQYF. The CDR3 nucleotides read TGCGCCAGCAGCTCCCTAGCGGGGGACGCCACAGATACGCAGTATTTT.